These 17 T cell receptor beta chains came from one sample sequenced in a study of graft-versus-host responses after intestinal transplantation. This table comes from immunoSEQ multiplex PCR, and its TCRdb copy is limited to in-frame clones, with some not included. Here the sample spans some 17,000 clones, 70% to 85% being singletons. Researchers processed graft tissue to release intraepithelial and lamina propria lymphocytes. The source material was ileum tissue, sampled 17 days after transplant. All receptors come from a human patient who received an intestinal transplant, so some T cells may come from the graft donor.

The rearrangement uses TRBV5-4 and TRBJ2-5, with 8 nucleotides matching TRBD2. The J segment lost 5 bases and the V segment lost 0 bases, leaving 6 bases of the junction unmatched. From germline, CDR1 is SGHNT and CDR2 YYREEE (reference sequence). The CDR3 has 15 residues. The CDR3 coding sequence is TGTGCCAGCAGCTTGGGTATGGGCGGGAGGGAGACCCAGTACTTC. Protein: CASSLGMGGRETQYF.

J is TRBJ1-5 and V is TRBV6-1, with D perhaps matching TRBD1 (5 bases). V shed 3 bases and J shed 4 bases, with 19 bases lying between them. Looked up from germline, CDR1 is MNHNS and CDR2 is SASEGT. CDR3 length equals 17 residues. The CDR3 spells CASSDDPPGGGNQPQHF. DNA of the CDR3: TGTGCCAGCAGTGACGATCCTCCGGGGGGAGGGAATCAGCCCCAGCATTTT.

This clone showed up just a few times. The J gene is TRBJ2-2, the V gene TRBV7-2, with D tentatively TRBD2 (5 bases). With 5 bases removed from V and 1 base from J, the gap between germline ends came to 14 bases. The CDR3 extends over 16 amino acids. Germline V gives CDR1 SGHTA, CDR2 FQGNSA. The CDR3 protein is CASSKNGKVNTGELFF. CDR3 bases: TGTGCCAGCAGCAAAAACGGGAAAGTGAACACCGGGGAGCTGTTTTTT.

A note on this clone: At one end the junction does not follow the germline gene, possibly because of a read error. The chain carries TRBV5-1 and TRBJ2-7; TRBD1 matches 7 bases. CDR1 SGHRS and CDR2 YFSETQ come from the germline V gene. The CDR3 spans 16 residues. DNA for the CDR3: TGCGCCAGCGGCTTTTACCCGCGACAGGGTATACACGAGCAGTACTTC. Translating gives CASGFYPRQGIHEQYF.

The chain joins TRBV10-2 to TRBJ2-5; D not resolved. Trimming took off 7 bases at V and 5 bases at J, with 5 bases between the two ends. Per germline, CDR1 WSHSY and CDR2 SAAADI. CDR3 size: 10 residues. The CDR3 protein is CASMGETQYF. CDR3 DNA: TGCGCCAGCATGGGTGAGACCCAGTACTTC.

By its share, this clone is medium-sized. J is TRBJ2-7 and V is TRBV9; 7 bases fit TRBD2. Trimming took 0 bases from V and 1 from J; bases not matched to a gene: 4. The length of the CDR3 is 15 residues. Germline CDR1 reads SGDLS; CDR2 reads YYNGEE. The chain's CDR3 is CASSVASSGSYEQYF. The CDR3 coding sequence is TGTGCCAGCAGCGTAGCTTCTAGCGGTTCCTACGAGCAGTACTTC.

The chain uses TRBV11-1 and TRBJ1-1; unclear D gene. V shed 2 bases and J shed 1 base, with 8 bases lying between them. Germline values: CDR1 SGHAT, CDR2 FQDESV (reference sequence). The CDR3 is 14 residues long. CDR3 loop: CASSLLSPNTEAFF. Written as DNA, the CDR3 is TGTGCCAGCAGCTTACTGAGCCCGAACACTGAAGCTTTCTTT.

This clone was observed once. The J gene is TRBJ2-2, the V gene TRBV6-1; 7 bases are shared with TRBD2. The CDR3 covers 15 residues. J lost 0 bases, V lost 6 bases, and 4 bases had no gene match. Germline V gene lookup returns CDR1 MNHNS and CDR2 SASEGT. CDR3 coding DNA: TGTGCCAGCAGCCCACTAGCGCCGAACACCGGGGAGCTGTTTTTT. It is translated as CASSPLAPNTGELFF.

V is TRBV16 and J is TRBJ2-5, with D possibly being TRBD2 (5 bases). V lost 2 bases to trimming and J lost 2 bases, with 15 bases between them. The CDR3 extends over 16 amino acids. From germline, CDR1 is KGHSY and CDR2 FQNENV. The CDR3 DNA follows: TGTGCCAGCAGCCAAACCTGGACTCCGCCACAAGAGACCCAGTACTTC. Translation gives CASSQTWTPPQETQYF.

In its sample, this clone was seen a few times. This rearrangement joins TRBV30 to TRBJ1-1, with a weak D call TRBD1 (6 bases). Trimming cost V 0 bases and J 4 bases, with 6 bases left between them. Germline lookup yields CDR1 GTSNPN and CDR2 SVGIG (reference sequence). This CDR3 contains 12 residues. CDR3 residues: CAWSVQGTEAFF. CDR3 DNA sequence: TGTGCCTGGAGTGTACAGGGCACTGAAGCTTTCTTT.

This rearrangement joins TRBV6-5 to TRBJ2-7, with D perhaps TRBD1 or TRBD2 (6 bases each). V shed 5 bases and J shed 4 bases, with 15 bases lying between them. From germline, CDR1 is MNHEY and CDR2 SVGAGI. This CDR3 has 14 amino acids. The CDR3 sequence: CASSGRGGGYEQYF. The CDR3 bases are TGTGCCAGCAGTGGTAGAGGGGGAGGATACGAGCAGTACTTC.

For the CDR3, the DNA is TGTGCCAGCAAGCTCCAGGGACTACTTAATTCACCCCTCCACTTT. This sequence encodes CASKLQGLLNSPLHF. The chain couples TRBV2 to TRBJ1-6, with D possibly TRBD1 on 5 matching bases. The germline V gene encodes CDR1 SNHLY and CDR2 FYNNEI. The CDR3 loop spans 15 amino acids. V was clipped by 7 bases and J by 6 bases, with 16 bases between them. The variable domain in full, with the rest retrieved from reference TRBV2 and TRBJ1-6, is EPEVTQTPSHQVTQMGQEVILRCVPISNHLYFYWYRQILGQKVEFLVSFYNNEISEKSEIFDDQFSVERPDGSNFTLKIRSTKLEDSAMYFCASKLQGLLNSPLHFGNGTRLTVT.

To note about this clone: A read error may account for a junction end that differs from germline. The chain recombines TRBV7-7 with TRBJ2-3, with 9 positions matching TRBD2. CDR3 length equals 15 residues. The germline gives CDR1 SSHAT, CDR2 FNYEAQ (reference sequence). The CDR3 DNA sequence: TGTGCTAGCAGCCCGACTAGCGGCAGCACAGATACGCAGTATTTT. The encoded protein is CASSPTSGSTDTQYF.

Here the CDR3 DNA reads TGCGCCAGCAGCTTGGGGGGGGTCCACGAGCAGTACTTC. Its protein product is CASSLGGVHEQYF. The chain employs TRBV5-1 and TRBJ2-7, with a possible D match to TRBD2 (6 bases). The germline V gene has CDR1 SGHRS and CDR2 YFSETQ. The CDR3 extends over 13 amino acids. Trimming took off 0 bases at V and 5 bases at J, with 9 bases between the two ends. Together with reference TRBV5-1 and TRBJ2-7, the CDR3 gives the full variable domain: KAGVTQTPRYLIKTRGQQVTLSCSPISGHRSVSWYQQTPGQGLQFLFEYFSETQRNKGNFPGRFSGRQFSNSRSEMNVSTLELGDSALYLCASSLGGVHEQYFGPGTRLTVT.

The chain carries TRBV7-7 and TRBJ2-5; 7 bases are a match to TRBD1. The ends lost 3 bases at V and 2 bases at J; junction bases unmatched: 3. There are 14 residues in the CDR3. Germline V gene sequence: CDR1 SSHAT, CDR2 FNYEAQ (reference sequence). DNA for the CDR3: TGTGCCAGCAGCTTTTCGACAGGGCAAGAGACCCAGTACTTC. Protein sequence: CASSFSTGQETQYF.

The chain has TRBV6-5 and TRBJ1-1; tentatively, D is TRBD1 (5 bases). Germline CDR1 MNHEY, CDR2 SVGAGI. Trimming cost V 5 bases and J 5 bases, with 18 bases left between them. The CDR3 totals 15 residues. The CDR3 reads CASSPAQGGGTEAFF. CDR3 bases: TGTGCCAGCAGTCCCGCCCAGGGTGGAGGGACTGAAGCTTTCTTT.

This sequence joins TRBV9 and TRBJ2-1; tentatively, D is TRBD1 (5 bases). The CDR3 runs 15 residues. Germline V gene lookup returns CDR1 SGDLS and CDR2 YYNGEE. V was trimmed by 3 bases and J by 2 bases, leaving 12 bases between them. CDR3 amino acids: CASSARTSPYNEQFF. DNA of the CDR3: TGTGCCAGCAGCGCCAGGACATCACCCTACAATGAGCAGTTCTTC.